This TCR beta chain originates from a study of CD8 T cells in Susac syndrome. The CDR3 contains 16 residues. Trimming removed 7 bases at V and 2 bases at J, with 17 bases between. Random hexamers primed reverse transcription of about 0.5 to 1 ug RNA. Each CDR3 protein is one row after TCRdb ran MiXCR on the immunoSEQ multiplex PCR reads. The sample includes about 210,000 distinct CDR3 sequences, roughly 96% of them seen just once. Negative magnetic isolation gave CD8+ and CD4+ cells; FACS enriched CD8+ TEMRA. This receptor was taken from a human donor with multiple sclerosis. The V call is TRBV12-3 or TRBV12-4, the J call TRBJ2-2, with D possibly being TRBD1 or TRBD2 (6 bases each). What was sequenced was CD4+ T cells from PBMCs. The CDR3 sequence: CASTPRGLYNTGELFF. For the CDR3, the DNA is TGTGCCAGCACCCCCCGGGGGCTTTATAACACCGGGGAGCTGTTTTTT.